Sequencing of this T cell receptor beta chain was carried out in a study of cytomegalovirus exposure and HLA in healthy donors. Study results and limitations: CMV serostatus stood as the only immune exposure information on hand.

The PCR was carried out with 60 Vbeta primers and 13 Jbeta primers. Method: immunoSEQ multiplex PCR; TCRdb's copy keeps in-frame clones and lacks some. The table has roughly 120,000 clones, over 65% seen once; the top ten hold around 2.1%. The germline CDR1 and CDR2 sequences are SNHLY and FYNNEI. V lost 5 bases and J lost 6, with 10 bases in between. The CDR3 runs 13 residues. Of note for this clone: Its antigen remains unidentified.

The receptor's source is a man aged 50 to 60 in good health and CMV-seronegative. The sample was PBMCs. The rearrangement joins TRBV2 to TRBJ2-2, with D maybe TRBD1 (6 bases). CDR3 amino acids: CASSLQGAGELFF. The CDR3 DNA reads as TGTGCCAGCAGTTTACAGGGCGCCGGGGAGCTGTTTTTT.